This T cell receptor beta chain was recovered during a study of Ad26.COV2.S vaccination and SARS-CoV-2 variants. Study in general: Donor was in the COV1001 Ad26.COV2.S trial arm.

Clones were sequenced by immunoSEQ multiplex PCR, and TCRdb holds only the in-frame ones, with some missing. The sample carries about 350,000 clones, about 87% recorded once. Of note for this clone: Its target is not known.

Treatment defined: 15 to 20 received Ad26.COV2.S at low or high dose, single or two shots; 5 received placebo; per-sample allocation not given. Sampling was done on day 63 after the first vaccine or placebo injection. Overall study results and limits: Among vaccine recipients, spike-specific TCR breadth exceeded that of placebo recipients. Spike-specific responses of CD8+ and CD4+ T cells were reported to display substantial breadth after vaccination.

Germline CDR1 is MNHEY and CDR2 is SVGEGT. The CDR3 contains 22 residues. The trim removed 6 bases at V and 0 bases at J, leaving 24 bases unmatched. This chain links TRBV6-2 or TRBV6-3 with TRBJ2-1; 9 bases agree with TRBD2. The sample consisted of peripheral blood, taken in a trial of Ad26.COV2.S vaccine versus placebo. The sequence was collected from a person between 18 and 60 years old who received the Ad26.COV2.S COVID-19 vaccine or a placebo. DNA of the CDR3: TGTGCCAGCAGCCCCCTGGGAAGGGGCGGGAGGGCGACGGAGGGCTCCTACAATGAGCAGTTCTTC. It encodes CASSPLGRGGRATEGSYNEQFF.